The entry below gives a single T cell receptor (beta chain) sequence along with its context. The sample is drawn from a study of regulatory dendritic cells for organ transplantation. Memory T cells were CD45RO+, naive were CD45RA+, sorted by FACS. Sequencing used immunoSEQ multiplex PCR; TCRdb keeps in-frame clones, though not all of them. The data show roughly 34,000 clones, with 70% to 90% seen just once and under 0.075% held by the top ten. This CDR3 is 11 amino acids long. V was cut by 8 bases and J by 5 bases, with 9 bases left in between. CDR1 SGHTA and CDR2 FQGNSA come from the germline V gene.

Sequenced input: naive CD4+ T cells from blood. As for subset: CD45RA+ naive T cells. This clonotype was obtained from a human donor in good health. The chain uses TRBV7-2 and TRBJ2-5; D remains ambiguous. The CDR3 DNA sequence: TGTGCCAGCGAGAGGCTGGAGACCCAGTACTTC. Translated, it gives CASERLETQYF.